Sequencing of this T cell receptor (beta chain) was carried out in a study of regulatory and conventional T cells in RAG deficiency. A note on this clone: The antigen remains undetermined.

General study points: Omenn patients showed >85% Treg-Tconv overlap and shorter CDR3 lengths.

This CDR3 spans 15 amino acids. The V gene's germline CDR1 is SGHTA and CDR2 FQGTGA. V was shortened by 1 base and J by 0 bases, with 8 bases between the two germline ends. Clones were sequenced by immunoSEQ multiplex PCR, and TCRdb holds only the in-frame ones, with some missing. The sample contains 25,000 to 35,000 clones, 85% to 90% of which appear only once. This same sample was also taken into another study, of regulatory T cells. As that report states: The primer mix had 52 TRBV and 13 TRBJ primers.

The origin of this receptor is a human donor in good health. Sequencing was performed on CD8+ T cells sorted from blood. J is TRBJ2-3 and V is TRBV7-3; D tentatively reads TRBD1 or TRBD2 (5 bases each). In nucleotides, the CDR3 is TGTGCCAGCAGCTTAAGGTGGGGGAGCACAGATACGCAGTATTTT. It codes for CASSLRWGSTDTQYF.